The next 5 T cell receptor beta chains were all read from a single sample in a study of cytomegalovirus exposure and HLA in healthy donors. Primers: 60 Vbeta forward and 13 Jbeta reverse. The table came from immunoSEQ multiplex PCR; TCRdb's copy has only in-frame clones and leaves some out. The sample lists fewer than 250,000 clones, around three quarters occurring once. Input material: PBMCs. These receptor sequences come from a woman aged 18 to 35 in good health and CMV-seronegative.

The chain links TRBV5-4 to TRBJ2-1; possibly TRBD1 for D (5 bases). The germline V and J ends were trimmed by 4 bases and 9 bases, with 17 bases remaining between them. The CDR3 has 14 amino acids. Germline assignment: CDR1 SGHNT and CDR2 YYREEE (reference sequence). CDR3 DNA: TGTGCCAGCAGCCCGGGCGAACGTAGGGGTGAGCAGTTCTTC. Translated, it gives CASSPGERRGEQFF.

The gene calls are TRBV7-3 and TRBJ1-1; TRBD1 might be the D (5 bases). V lost 0 bases and J 5 bases, leaving 13 bases between the germline ends. Germline CDR1 and CDR2: SGHTA and FQGTGA. This CDR3 contains 15 residues. The CDR3, as DNA: TGTGCCAGCAGCTTAACGGGGGGATCTCTGACTGAAGCTTTCTTT. Translated, it gives CASSLTGGSLTEAFF.

The CDR3 DNA reads TGTGCCAGCAGCCAAGGGACAGGGATTGGGGAGACCCAGTACTTC. The encoded protein is CASSQGTGIGETQYF. This chain joins TRBV4-2 and TRBJ2-5; 8 bases are a match to TRBD1. With V trimmed by 1 base and J by 5 bases, 6 bases remained unmatched. Germline values: CDR1 LGHNA, CDR2 YNFKEQ. The CDR3 is made up of 15 amino acids.

The rearrangement links TRBV19 to TRBJ2-5; no reliable D call. Germline V gene data show CDR1 as LNHDA and CDR2 as SQIVND (reference sequence). The CDR3 extends over 13 amino acids. V lost 2 bases, J lost 9 bases, and 13 bases lay in between. The CDR3: CASSINPSGAQYF. CDR3 DNA: TGTGCCAGTAGTATAAACCCGTCAGGCGCCCAGTACTTC.

V and J are TRBV15 and TRBJ2-5; 7 bases map to TRBD2. This CDR3 comprises 14 residues. The V segment lost 0 bases and the J segment 5 bases; nucleotides outside the gene matches: 3. The germline gives CDR1 LNHNV, CDR2 YYDKDF (reference sequence). The CDR3 protein is CATSRDLGGETQYF. The CDR3 DNA reads as TGTGCCACCAGCAGAGATCTCGGGGGGGAGACCCAGTACTTC.